These 17 T cell receptor beta chains were sequenced from one sample in a study of T cell responses to AZD1222 COVID-19 vaccine (dated by TCRdb to about 2021). The time point label, as the study defines it: baseline before first vaccination. The library was produced with the immunoSEQ multiplex PCR assay. TCRdb took over this immuneACCESS table, retaining in-frame rearrangements with V and J assigned. Such tables are incomplete; in checked studies, under half of the missing clones stem from an unresolved V gene, and the remainder is unexplained. The sample table records roughly 160,000 clones; around 91% of these occur just once. 6.9% of the sample goes to the ten largest clones. The sample in question was peripheral blood, obtained on day 0 of AZD1222 vaccination. Source of these receptors: an adult in good health.

The chain links TRBV5-1 to TRBJ2-3; the D gene is possibly TRBD2 (5 bases). Germline CDR1 is SGHRS and CDR2 is YFSETQ. The CDR3 has 15 residues. V lost 2 bases, J lost 0 bases, and 10 bases lay in between. CDR3 loop: CASSFSVTSTDTQYF. The CDR3 DNA reads as TGCGCCAGCAGCTTTAGCGTCACTAGCACAGATACGCAGTATTTT.

The genes are TRBV9 and TRBJ1-4; no definite D call. The CDR3 contains 15 residues. V was clipped by 3 bases and J by 7 bases, with 16 bases between them. Germline CDR1 SGDLS, CDR2 YYNGEE. In nucleotides, the CDR3 is TGTGCCAGCAGCGCCGCGGGAGGGTGGGGTGAAAAACTGTTTTTT. Protein product: CASSAAGGWGEKLFF.

The V call is TRBV5-4, the J call TRBJ2-4, with D possibly being TRBD1 or TRBD2 (5 bases each). Per germline, CDR1 SGHNT and CDR2 YYREEE (reference sequence). Between the trimmed V and J ends, which lost 0 bases and 4 bases, there was a span of 14 bases. The CDR3 sequence is 16 residues long. This CDR3 is CASSLGKGDRKNIQYF. CDR3 DNA: TGTGCCAGCAGCTTGGGAAAAGGGGACCGAAAAAACATTCAGTACTTC.

The chain recombines TRBV6-5 with TRBJ1-1; D may be TRBD1 (5 bases). The CDR3 is 14 residues long. Trimming pared 6 bases from V and 6 bases from J, leaving 17 bases between. CDR1 is MNHEY and CDR2 is SVGAGI in the germline V gene. This chain's CDR3 is CASREQGRGPEAFF. The CDR3 nucleotides read TGTGCCAGCAGGGAGCAGGGACGAGGCCCTGAAGCTTTCTTT.

The chain is built from TRBV20-1 and TRBJ2-7; no firm D call. The CDR3 totals 10 residues. V lost 6 bases, J lost 3 bases, and 6 bases lay in between. Germline CDR1 DFQATT, CDR2 SNEGSKA (reference sequence). CDR3 nucleotides: TGCAGTGCCATTGGCTACGAGCAGTACTTC. Amino acids: CSAIGYEQYF.

The chain links TRBV30 to TRBJ1-2; the match to TRBD1 covers 11 bases. The CDR3 length is 15 residues. V was clipped by 2 bases and J by 2 bases; unmatched bases: 4. The V gene's germline CDR1 is GTSNPN and CDR2 SVGIG (reference sequence). The CDR3, as DNA: TGTGCCTGGAGTTCCGGGACAGGGGGGAACTATGGCTACACCTTC. Its translation: CAWSSGTGGNYGYTF. Filled out from reference TRBV30 and TRBJ1-2, the complete variable domain reads SQTIHQWPATLVQPVGSPLSLECTVEGTSNPNLYWYRQAAGRGLQLLFYSVGIGQISSEVPQNLSASRPQDRQFILSSKKLLLSDSGFYLCAWSSGTGGNYGYTFGSGTRLTVV.

The V gene is TRBV5-6, the J gene TRBJ2-7; D remains ambiguous. Germline-derived CDR1 and CDR2 are SGHDT and YYEEEE. The V and J ends lost 3 bases and 0 bases respectively, with 10 bases between them. This CDR3 has 14 amino acids. In DNA, the CDR3 is TGTGCCAGCAGCTGGACGTCTGCCTCCTACGAGCAGTACTTC. Translating it yields CASSWTSASYEQYF.

This chain joins TRBV27 and TRBJ2-1; TRBD2 aligns across 8 bases. Per germline, CDR1 MNHEY and CDR2 SMNVEV (reference sequence). Trimming at V came to 7 bases and at J to 4 bases, leaving 6 bases not matched to a gene. There are 14 residues in the CDR3. This chain's CDR3 is CASTERGIYNEQFF. The CDR3 bases are TGTGCCAGCACCGAGCGGGGGATTTACAATGAGCAGTTCTTC.

The chain links TRBV5-5 to TRBJ1-3; unclear D gene. Trimming shortened V by 3 bases and J by 2 bases, and 12 bases separated the two germline ends. CDR1 and CDR2 from the germline V gene are SGHKS and YYEKEE (reference sequence). The CDR3 covers 15 residues. The CDR3 loop is CASSSLGPPGNTIYF. CDR3 in DNA: TGTGCCAGCAGCTCACTTGGGCCTCCTGGAAACACCATATATTTT.

This clone appeared once. The gene calls are TRBV29-1 and TRBJ2-7, with no clear D. V was trimmed by 5 bases and J by 4 bases, leaving 15 bases between them. CDR3 length: 13 residues. The V gene's germline CDR1 is SQVTM and CDR2 ANQGSEA. CDR3 nucleotide sequence: TGCAGCGTTATTTTGAATCAAGGGTACGAGCAGTACGTC. Translating gives CSVILNQGYEQYV.

The chain employs TRBV10-3 and TRBJ2-3; 10 bases are a match to TRBD2. Losses at the gene ends were 0 bases for V and 2 bases for J; bases not matched to a gene: 5. Germline V gene lookup returns CDR1 ENHRY and CDR2 SYGVKD. The CDR3 covers 17 residues. The CDR3 DNA follows: TGTGCCATCAGTGAGTCGACGGGACTAGCGTACACAGATACGCAGTATTTT. Its translation is CAISESTGLAYTDTQYF.

This clone showed up just a few times. J is TRBJ1-3 and V is TRBV18; D perhaps matches TRBD1 (5 bases). Germline V lookup: CDR1 KGHSH, CDR2 LQKENI. V gave up 3 bases and J gave up 2 bases, with 11 bases separating them. The CDR3 has 15 amino acids. CDR3 nucleotides: TGTGCCAGCTCACCGTCGAGAGGGGCTGGAAACACCATATATTTT. Protein product: CASSPSRGAGNTIYF.

The chain carries TRBV19 and TRBJ2-7; D uncertain. The ends were cut back, 5 bases at V and 0 bases at J, with 8 bases in the middle. The CDR3 runs to 13 residues. The germline V gene has CDR1 LNHDA and CDR2 SQIVND (reference sequence). CDR3 sequence (DNA): TGTGCCAGTAGTGGAGCCCTCTCCTACGAGCAGTACTTC. This gives the protein CASSGALSYEQYF.

This clone was recorded only once. This chain links TRBV6-5 with TRBJ2-4, with 9 positions matching TRBD2. The junction had 8 bases not matched to a gene; V was cut back by 4 bases and J by 7 bases. The germline gives CDR1 MNHEY, CDR2 SVGAGI. CDR3 size: 15 residues. The CDR3 reads CASSSSGGSPNIQYF. The CDR3, as DNA: TGTGCCAGCAGTTCCAGCGGGGGGTCCCCGAACATTCAGTACTTC.

The V gene is TRBV27, the J gene TRBJ1-2; D is unclear. The CDR3 covers 14 residues. Germline assignment: CDR1 MNHEY and CDR2 SMNVEV (reference sequence). V dropped 3 bases and J dropped 3 bases, with 11 bases sitting between them. This CDR3 reads CASSFGIGDYGYTF. The CDR3 DNA sequence: TGTGCCAGCAGTTTTGGTATCGGGGACTATGGCTACACCTTC.

This CDR3 reads CASSYGGQGADYGYTF. The CDR3 nucleotides read TGTGCCAGCAGTTACGGGGGACAGGGTGCGGACTATGGCTACACCTTC. The chain couples TRBV6-5 to TRBJ1-2, with 9 bases matching TRBD1. The CDR3 spans 16 residues. J lost 3 bases, V lost 2 bases, and 7 bases had no gene match. Germline V lookup: CDR1 MNHEY, CDR2 SVGAGI.

This chain's CDR3 is CASSPDFSYEQYF. The CDR3 DNA follows: TGTGCCAGCAGCCCGGACTTCTCCTACGAGCAGTACTTC. This chain joins TRBV7-9 and TRBJ2-7, with a possible D match to TRBD2 (5 bases). In germline, CDR1 is SEHNR, CDR2 FQNEAQ (reference sequence). This CDR3 has 13 amino acids. The germline V and J ends were trimmed by 5 bases and 0 bases, with 8 bases remaining between them.